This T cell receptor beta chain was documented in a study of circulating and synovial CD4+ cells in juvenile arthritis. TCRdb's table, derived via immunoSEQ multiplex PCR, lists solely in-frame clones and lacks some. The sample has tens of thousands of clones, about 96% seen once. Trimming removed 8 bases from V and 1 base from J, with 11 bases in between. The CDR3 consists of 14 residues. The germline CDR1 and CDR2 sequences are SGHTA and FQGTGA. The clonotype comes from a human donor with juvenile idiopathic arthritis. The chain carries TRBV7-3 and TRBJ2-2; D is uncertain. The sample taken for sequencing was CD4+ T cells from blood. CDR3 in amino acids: CASEPLGNTGELFF. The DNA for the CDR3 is TGTGCCAGCGAACCACTTGGGAACACCGGGGAGCTGTTTTTT.